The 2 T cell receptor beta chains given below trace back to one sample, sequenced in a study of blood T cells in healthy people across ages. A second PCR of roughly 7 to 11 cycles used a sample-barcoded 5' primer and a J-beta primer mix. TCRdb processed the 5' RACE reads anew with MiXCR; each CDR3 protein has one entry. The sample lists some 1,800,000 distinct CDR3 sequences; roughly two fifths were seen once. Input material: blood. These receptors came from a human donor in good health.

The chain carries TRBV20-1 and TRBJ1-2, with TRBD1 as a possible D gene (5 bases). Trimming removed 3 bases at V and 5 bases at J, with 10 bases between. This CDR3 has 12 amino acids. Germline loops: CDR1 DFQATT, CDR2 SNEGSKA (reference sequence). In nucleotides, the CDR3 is TGCAGTGCTAGTTTGGGGGGATATGGCTACACCTTC. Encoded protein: CSASLGGYGYTF.

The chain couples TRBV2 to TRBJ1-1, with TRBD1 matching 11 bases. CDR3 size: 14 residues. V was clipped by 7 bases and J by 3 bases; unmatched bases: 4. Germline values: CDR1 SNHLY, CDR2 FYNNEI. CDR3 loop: CASIGTGGHTEAFF. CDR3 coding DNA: TGTGCCAGCATCGGGACAGGGGGGCACACTGAAGCTTTCTTT.